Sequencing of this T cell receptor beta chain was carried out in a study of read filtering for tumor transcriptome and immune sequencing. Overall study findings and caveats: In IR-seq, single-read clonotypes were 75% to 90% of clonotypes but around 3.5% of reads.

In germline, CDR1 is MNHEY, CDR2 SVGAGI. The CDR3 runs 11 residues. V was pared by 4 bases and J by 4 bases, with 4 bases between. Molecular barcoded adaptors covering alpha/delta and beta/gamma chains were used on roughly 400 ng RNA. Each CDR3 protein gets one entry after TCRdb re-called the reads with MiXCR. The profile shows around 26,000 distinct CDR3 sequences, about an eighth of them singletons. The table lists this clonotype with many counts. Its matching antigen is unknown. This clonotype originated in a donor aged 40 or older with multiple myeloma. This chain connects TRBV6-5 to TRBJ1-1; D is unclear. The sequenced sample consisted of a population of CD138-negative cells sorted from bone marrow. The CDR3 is CASSLGTEAFF. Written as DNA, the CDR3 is TGTGCCAGCAGTTTGGGCACTGAAGCTTTCTTT.